This T cell receptor (beta chain) was profiled in a study of cytomegalovirus exposure and HLA in healthy donors. Germline loops: CDR1 GTSNPN, CDR2 SVGIG (reference sequence). The ends were cut back, 1 base at V and 1 base at J, with 10 bases in the middle. The length of the CDR3 is 15 residues. The PCR was carried out with 60 Vbeta primers and 13 Jbeta primers. Profiled with immunoSEQ multiplex PCR; TCRdb holds only in-frame clones, not every one. Its table lists about 34,000 clones. Regarding the study as a whole: A later analysis by the authors found several of the most significant clusters apparently linked to common viral pathogens. In a later analysis, TCR beta V- and J-gene trimming showed a link to a missense DCLRE1C variant. In an earlier analysis, most TCR beta V segments were productive about 87% or about 30% of the time.

In regard to this clone: Its antigen remains unknown.

The V and J genes are TRBV30 and TRBJ1-4, with D hard to call. The specimen was PBMCs. The clonotype comes from a human donor in good health. CDR3 DNA sequence: TGTGCCTGGAGTGAGGTCGGACTAACTAATGAAAAACTGTTTTTT. Translating it yields CAWSEVGLTNEKLFF.